These 6 T cell receptor beta chains were sequenced from one sample in a study of cytomegalovirus exposure and HLA in healthy donors. 60 Vbeta and 13 Jbeta primers were used in PCR. Repertoires were generated with immunoSEQ multiplex PCR, while TCRdb's copy carries only in-frame clones and drops some. The sample consists of some 160,000 clones, over 70% of them appearing once. The sequenced sample was PBMCs. The receptors here all came from a young woman in good health and CMV-seronegative.

This chain links TRBV2 with TRBJ1-6; 7 bases align to TRBD1. Trimming removed 7 bases from V and 7 bases from J; junction bases left unmatched: 4. CDR1 SNHLY and CDR2 FYNNEI come from the germline V gene. The CDR3 runs 13 residues. The DNA of the CDR3 is TGTGCCAGCACGAGGGACAGAAATTCACCCCTCCACTTT. It specifies CASTRDRNSPLHF.

The CDR3 here is CASSLRGQSYGYTF. The CDR3 DNA reads as TGTGCCAGCAGCCTCAGGGGGCAAAGCTATGGCTACACCTTC. V and J are TRBV6-5 and TRBJ1-2, with TRBD1 identical over 8 bases. In germline, CDR1 is MNHEY, CDR2 SVGAGI. The CDR3 is 14 residues long. Unmatched junction bases numbered 7, after V lost 6 bases and J lost 4 bases.

This clone was picked up one time. The CDR3 spells CASSPQGNTIYF. The CDR3 DNA sequence: TGTGCCAGCAGCCCGCAGGGAAACACCATATATTTT. The chain uses TRBV7-9 and TRBJ1-3; D gene unclear. This CDR3 has 12 residues. Germline V gene lookup returns CDR1 SEHNR and CDR2 FQNEAQ (reference sequence). Trimming pared 5 bases from V and 4 bases from J, leaving 6 bases between. The full variable domain, in which reference TRBV7-9 and TRBJ1-3 provide the parts outside the CDR3, is DTGVSQNPRHKITKRGQNVTFRCDPISEHNRLYWYRQTLGQGPEFLTYFQNEAQLEKSRLLSDRFSAERPKGSFSTLEIQRTEQGDSAMYLCASSPQGNTIYFGEGSWLTVV.

The gene calls are TRBV7-6 and TRBJ1-3; D remains unclear. The CDR3 consists of 12 residues. Germline V CDR1 and CDR2: SGHVS, FNYEAQ. Trimming stripped 5 bases from V and 2 bases from J, with 4 bases between. The CDR3 DNA is TGTGCCAGCAGCCCTGCTGGAAACACCATATATTTT. It specifies CASSPAGNTIYF.

This chain connects TRBV19 to TRBJ2-1, with D possibly TRBD2 on 6 matching bases. The length of the CDR3 is 19 residues. CDR1 and CDR2 (germline): LNHDA, SQIVND (reference sequence). Trimming removed 5 bases at V and 4 bases at J, with 27 bases between. CDR3 loop: CASSPPGLTRLGLYNEQFF. The CDR3 nucleotides read TGTGCCAGTAGTCCCCCGGGACTCACGAGATTGGGGTTATACAATGAGCAGTTCTTC.

The genes are TRBV11-2 and TRBJ2-5, with D maybe TRBD2 (6 bases). TRBJ2-7 explains the end of the DNA better; the J call may be wrong. Germline CDR1 reads SGHAT; CDR2 reads FQNNGV. This CDR3 contains 14 residues. The CDR3: CASSLGLGGYEQYF. DNA for the CDR3: TGTGCCAGCAGCTTGGGACTGGGGGGTTACGAGCAGTACTTC.